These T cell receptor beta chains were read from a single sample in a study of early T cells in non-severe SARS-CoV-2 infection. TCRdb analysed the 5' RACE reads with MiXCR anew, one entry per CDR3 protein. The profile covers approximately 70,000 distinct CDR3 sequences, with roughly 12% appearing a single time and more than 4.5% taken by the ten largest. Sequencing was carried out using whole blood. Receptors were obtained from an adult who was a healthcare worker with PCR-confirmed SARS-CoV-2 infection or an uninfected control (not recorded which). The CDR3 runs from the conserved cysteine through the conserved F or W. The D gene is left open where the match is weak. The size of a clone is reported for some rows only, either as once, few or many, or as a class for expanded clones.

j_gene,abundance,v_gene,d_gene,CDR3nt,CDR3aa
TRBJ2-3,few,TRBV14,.,TGTGCCAGCAGCCAAGATTGGGGGGGCACAGATACGCAGTATTTT,CASSQDWGGTDTQYF
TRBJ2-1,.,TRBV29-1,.,TGCAGCTTCGCGAGGTTTTCCTACAATGAGCAGTTCTTC,CSFARFSYNEQFF
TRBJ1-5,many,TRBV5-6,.,TGTGCCAGCTCGGGGAGAGCAAGCAATCAGCCCCAGCATTTT,CASSGRASNQPQHF
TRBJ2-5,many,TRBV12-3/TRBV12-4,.,TGTGCCAGCAGTCCGGGACAAAACCAAGAGACCCAGTACTTC,CASSPGQNQETQYF
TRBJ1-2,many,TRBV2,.,TGTGCCAGCAATCCCTTGGTGGCGGTGGGCTACACCTTC,CASNPLVAVGYTF
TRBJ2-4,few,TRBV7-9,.,TGTGCCAGCAGTGAAAGACCGACGTTAGCCAAAAACATTCAGTACTTC,CASSERPTLAKNIQYF
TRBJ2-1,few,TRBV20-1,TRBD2,TGCAGTGCTAGAGTCCTAGCGGGGGAAACCAGCTCCTACAATGAGCAGTTCTTC,CSARVLAGETSSYNEQFF
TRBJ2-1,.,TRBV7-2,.,TGTGCCAGCAGCTCCCCTCGAGGGGGGAGCGGCTCCAATGAGCAGTTCTTC,CASSSPRGGSGSNEQFF
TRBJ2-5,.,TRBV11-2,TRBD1,TGTGCCAGCAGTCTTCAGACAGGGGGGGAAGAGACCCAGTACTTC,CASSLQTGGEETQYF
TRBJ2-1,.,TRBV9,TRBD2,TGTGCCAGCAGCGTAGAAGGGACTAGCGGTGAGCAGTTCTTC,CASSVEGTSGEQFF
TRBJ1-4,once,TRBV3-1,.,TGTGCCAGCAGCCAGGGCTTCTCAACTAATGAAAAACTGTTTTTT,CASSQGFSTNEKLFF
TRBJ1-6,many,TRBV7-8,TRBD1,TGTGCCAGCAGCGCCTACCGGGACAGGATGAATTCACCCCTCCACTTT,CASSAYRDRMNSPLHF
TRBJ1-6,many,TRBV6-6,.,TGTGCCAGCAGTGCCCAGGGATCCAATTCACCCCTCCACTTT,CASSAQGSNSPLHF
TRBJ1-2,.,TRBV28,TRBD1,TGTGCCAGCTACAGGGGGCCTAACTATGGCTACACCTTC,CASYRGPNYGYTF